This T cell receptor (beta chain) stems from a study of cytomegalovirus exposure and HLA in healthy donors. 13 Jbeta primers and 60 Vbeta primers were used for the PCR. Here immunoSEQ multiplex PCR was the method, and the copy in TCRdb shows in-frame clones only, minus some. The profile shows around 78,000 clones, roughly 60% of them singletons. The origin of this receptor is a man aged 25 to 40 in good health and CMV-seropositive. The sequencing input was PBMCs.

The CDR3 bases are TGTGCCAGCTCACCAATTGGAACGGGAGACCCCTACGAGCAGTACTTC. Residues: CASSPIGTGDPYEQYF. The J gene is TRBJ2-7, the V gene TRBV18, with D perhaps matching TRBD2 (6 bases). Looked up from germline, CDR1 is KGHSH and CDR2 is LQKENI. CDR3 length equals 16 residues. V lost 2 bases, J lost 2 bases, and 16 bases lay in between.